This TCR beta chain is from a study of T cell responses to AZD1222 COVID-19 vaccine. On this clone itself: The antigen is not known.

Study findings and constraints: Elevations in Spike-specific TCR breadth and depth followed administration of two AZD1222 doses. Close to half of all spike-specific TCRs reportedly target regions of the variants that are unmutated.

This CDR3 spans 14 amino acids. Germline V CDR1 and CDR2: SEHNR, FQNEAQ (reference sequence). V was pared by 5 bases and J by 2 bases, with 6 bases of the junction left unmatched. This table comes from immunoSEQ multiplex PCR, and its TCRdb copy is limited to in-frame clones, with some not included. Of tens of thousands of clones in the sample, 85% to 95% are singletons; the top ten hold more than 6%. The sample was peripheral blood, taken 28 days after the second dose of the MenACWY control vaccine. The source is an adult who received the MenACWY meningococcal vaccine as a control. J is TRBJ2-7 and V is TRBV7-9, with 7 bases that match TRBD1. CDR3 nucleotide sequence: TGTGCCAGCAGCAGAGGGACAGAGCCCTACGAGCAGTACTTC. Encoded protein: CASSRGTEPYEQYF.